This is a list of T cell receptor delta chains from one sample in a study of Vδ1+ human thymocytes. TCRdb reapplied CATT to the multiplex PCR reads. The data show tens of thousands of delta-chain clones, with 8.1% seen just once and 0.98% held by the top ten. The sample taken for sequencing was Vdelta1+ gamma-delta thymocytes from the thymus. These receptors came from a child younger than two who had congenital heart surgery. Both conserved end residues are part of each CDR3. The D gene is left open where the match is weak. Some rows mark clone size as missing; the rest say once, few, many or name a class of expanded clone.

v_call,clone_size,j_call,cdr3_length,d_call,cdr3_nt,cdr3_aa
TRDV1,few,TRDJ1,16,.,TGTGCTCTTGGGGAACGACTCTTCCTTATACCCGATAAACTCATCTTT,CALGERLFLIPDKLIF
TRDV1,few,TRDJ1,23,TRDD3,TGTGCTCTTGGGGGCACTTTCGGCTTCCTACGGAACTGGGGGATACGGTACACCGATAAACTCATCTTT,CALGGTFGFLRNWGIRYTDKLIF
TRDV1,few,TRDJ1,17,TRDD3,TGTGCTCTTGGGGAAGGGACTGGGGGATACCGAGTCCATAAACTCATCTTT,CALGEGTGGYRVHKLIF
TRDV1,.,TRDJ1,19,TRDD3,TGTGCTCTTGGGGAAAATCCTTACTGGGGACCTGATTACACCGATAAACTCATCTTT,CALGENPYWGPDYTDKLIF
TRDV1,few,TRDJ1,17,.,TGTGCTCTTGGGGGCCCGTTGGGGGTTTTATACACCGATAAACTCATCTTT,CALGGPLGVLYTDKLIF
TRDV2,.,TRDJ3,15,TRDD3,TGTGCCTGTGACTCGGTGGGGGATTACACCCGACAGATGTTTTTC,CACDSVGDYTRQMFF
TRDV1,.,TRDJ1,15,.,TGTGCTCTTGGGGACACTTGCAGGGGAGCCGATAAACTCATCTTT,CALGDTCRGADKLIF
TRDV1,.,TRDJ1,16,TRDD3,TGTGCTCTTGGGACTGGGGATGGCGCTTACACCGATAAACTCATCTTT,CALGTGDGAYTDKLIF
TRDV1,.,TRDJ1,17,TRDD3,TGTGCTCTTGGGGAACTCTGGGGGATACCGGACACCGATAAACTCATCTTT,CALGELWGIPDTDKLIF
TRDV1,.,TRDJ1,19,TRDD3,TGTGCTCTTGGGGAGGATAGGACTGGGGGATACCCGTACACCGATAAACTCATCTTT,CALGEDRTGGYPYTDKLIF
TRDV1,.,TRDJ1,17,TRDD3,TGTGCTCTTGGGGAACCTGGGGGACGCCAGTACACCGATAAACTCATCTTT,CALGEPGGRQYTDKLIF
TRDV1,few,TRDJ1,16,TRDD3,TGTGCTCTTGGGGAACCCTTACGTGGGGGATTGGAAAAACTCATCTTT,CALGEPLRGGLEKLIF
TRDV1,.,TRDJ1,14,.,TGTGCTCTTGGGACCCGTACTTCAACCGATAAACTCATCTTT,CALGTRTSTDKLIF
TRDV1,.,TRDJ1,19,TRDD3,TGTGCTCTTGGGGAACTTGGGTTATCACTGGGGGATGCCGGCGATAAACTCATCTTC,CALGELGLSLGDAGDKLIF
TRDV1,.,TRDJ1,15,.,TGTGCTCTTGGGGAATTTTCCCCGGGGGAGGATAAACTCATCTTT,CALGEFSPGEDKLIF
TRDV1,few,TRDJ1,23,TRDD3,TGTGCTCTTGGGGAAAGTGGAAAGGGTGGACCGTACGTGAGGGGGATATACACCGATAAACTCATCTTT,CALGESGKGGPYVRGIYTDKLIF
TRDV1,few,TRDJ1,21,TRDD3,TGTGCTCTTGGGGAACTATCCCTTCCTACGGTACTGGGGGATACGGCCGATAAACTCATCTTT,CALGELSLPTVLGDTADKLIF
TRDV1,.,TRDJ1,21,.,TGTGCTCTTGGGGAACCGCTTCCAAGGCTTGATACGGAGTTCTACACCGATAAACTCATCTTT,CALGEPLPRLDTEFYTDKLIF
TRDV1,few,TRDJ2,26,TRDD2,TGTGCTCTTGGGAATCGGGAACCTGGGCCTTCCTACGTCTCCTTACTGGGGACCACTTTGACAGCACAACTCTTCTTT,CALGNREPGPSYVSLLGTTLTAQLFF
TRDV1,.,TRDJ1,25,TRDD3,TGTGCTCTTGGGGAACTGGTGAGGCTTCCCCGTTTGGGGTCTTTACTGGGGGATGACACCGATAAACTCATCTTT,CALGELVRLPRLGSLLGDDTDKLIF
TRDV1,few,TRDJ1,25,.,TGTGCTCTTGGGGAAGCTCTCCTTCCTACAGGACTGGGGGGATACCATCGGACCAACACCGATAAACTCATCTTT,CALGEALLPTGLGGYHRTNTDKLIF
TRDV1,.,TRDJ1,19,TRDD3,TGTGCTCTTGGGGATTCCTTCCCGGTACTGGGGGATTACACCGATAGACTCATCTTT,CALGDSFPVLGDYTDRLIF
TRDV1,.,TRDJ1,23,TRDD2,TGTGCTCTTGGGGAAGAGATCACCTTCCTACGCAGTGGGGGCCCGTGGGACACCGATAAACTCATCTTT,CALGEEITFLRSGGPWDTDKLIF
TRDV3,.,TRDJ2,16,.,TGTGCCTTTACCGACGCGGGGATCGCTTTGACAGCACAACTCTTCTTT,CAFTDAGIALTAQLFF
TRDV1,.,TRDJ1,19,TRDD3,TGTGCTCTTGGGGAAGGCCGAATGGGTACTGGGGGATCAAGAGATAAACTCATCTTT,CALGEGRMGTGGSRDKLIF
TRDV1,few,TRDJ1,16,.,TGTGCTCTTGGGGCACTTGTTTGGGGTAACACCGATAAACTCATCTTT,CALGALVWGNTDKLIF
TRDV1,few,TRDJ1,18,TRDD3,TGTGCTCTTGGGTCACTTCACTCGGGGATACGGCGCACCGATAAACTCATCTTT,CALGSLHSGIRRTDKLIF
TRDV1,.,TRDJ1,14,.,TGTGCTCTTGGGGAACCAACCCCACTCGATAAACTCATCTTT,CALGEPTPLDKLIF
TRDV1,.,TRDJ1,21,.,TGTGCTCTTGGGGAACGCGGGCTTCCTCCTCTAGGGATGGGGACTATCCGGGAACTCATCTTT,CALGERGLPPLGMGTIRELIF
TRDV2,few,TRDJ1,14,.,TGTGCCTGTGCGGGGCTGGGAAGAGTCGATAAACTCATCTTT,CACAGLGRVDKLIF
TRDV2,.,TRDJ2,18,TRDD3,TGTGCCTGTGACTCCCGACCGTACTGGGGGAGGGAAACAGCACAACTCTTTTTT,CACDSRPYWGRETAQLFF
TRDV1,.,TRDJ1,19,.,TGTGCTCTTGGGGAGCCATTTCGATGCTTGGGGGGACACGGCCAAAAACTCATCTTT,CALGEPFRCLGGHGQKLIF